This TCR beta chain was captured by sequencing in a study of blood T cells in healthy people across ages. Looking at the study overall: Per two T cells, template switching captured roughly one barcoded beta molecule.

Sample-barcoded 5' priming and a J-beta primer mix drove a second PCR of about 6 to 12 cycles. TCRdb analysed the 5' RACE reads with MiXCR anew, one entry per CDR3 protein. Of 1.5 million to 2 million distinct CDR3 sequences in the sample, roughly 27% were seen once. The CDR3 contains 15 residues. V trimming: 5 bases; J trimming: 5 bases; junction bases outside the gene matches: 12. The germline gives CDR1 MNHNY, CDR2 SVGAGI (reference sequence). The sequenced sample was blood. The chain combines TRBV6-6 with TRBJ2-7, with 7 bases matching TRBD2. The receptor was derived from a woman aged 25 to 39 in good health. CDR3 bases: TGTGCCAGCAGTCCCCGGACGGGGGGTGTAGACGAGCAGTACTTC. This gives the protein CASSPRTGGVDEQYF.